This T cell receptor (beta chain) came from a study of blood T cell repertoires in COVID-19. Across the study: Acute and convalescent COVID-19 specimens originated in the United States, Italy and Spain. The cDNA or gDNA used as material had been derived from T cells, B-cell-depleted T cells, or PBMCs.

As handled by the study authors: Quantification of nucleated cells was approximated via reference gene primer amplification. This table comes from immunoSEQ multiplex PCR, and its TCRdb copy is limited to in-frame clones, with some not included. V and J calls and clone size follow that table, whereas D and trimming were derived from the DNA. The table lists about 280,000 clones, 85% of them singletons, with less than 6.5% in the top ten. V lost 3 bases and J lost 7, with 15 bases in between. Per germline, CDR1 SNHLY and CDR2 FYNNEI. The CDR3 totals 14 residues. This receptor was identified in a man aged 50-60 years with active or convalescent COVID-19. The chain combines TRBV2 with TRBJ1-2; no clear D. What was sequenced was peripheral blood. CDR3 in DNA: TGTGCCAGCAGTGATAGCCTGGGTACATCTGGCTACACCTTC. Translation: CASSDSLGTSGYTF.